The 4 T cell receptor beta chains reported below all come from one sample, sequenced in a study of post-analysis software for immune sequencing data. Whole-study results and caveats: Among a handful of TRBV segments more frequent in patients than controls were TRBV5-6, TRBV5-1 and TRBV20-1.

Unique molecular identifiers were built into the TCR beta cDNA libraries. A single record per CDR3 protein comes from TCRdb applying MiXCR to the PCR reads. The data contain about 260,000 distinct CDR3 sequences, 35% to 40% of them singletons. These receptors lack a known antigen. Sequenced: blood. These receptors all stem from a girl aged 5-17 years with multiple sclerosis.

Only a few counts were recorded for this clonotype. The V call is TRBV12-3 or TRBV12-4, the J call TRBJ2-1; TRBD1 aligns across 10 bases. The CDR3 contains 16 residues. V shed 4 bases, J shed 5 bases, and the junction held 8 bases outside the gene matches. CDR3 sequence (DNA): TGTGCCAGCAGTTACAGGGACAGGGGATCCCACAATGAGCAGTTCTTC. Its translation: CASSYRDRGSHNEQFF.

In its sample, this clonotype was seen many times. CDR3 protein: CSARPQGGFTEAFF. As DNA, the CDR3 is TGCAGTGCTAGACCACAGGGGGGGTTCACTGAAGCTTTCTTT. The chain recombines TRBV20-1 with TRBJ1-1; TRBD1 aligns across 8 bases. V was clipped by 2 bases and J by 4 bases; unmatched bases: 6. The CDR3 is made up of 14 amino acids. Germline V gene sequence: CDR1 DFQATT, CDR2 SNEGSKA (reference sequence).

This clonotype was seen at least ten times. CDR3 bases: TGCGCCAGCAGCTCTAGATCCTCCTACAATGAGCAGTTCTTC. It codes for CASSSRSSYNEQFF. The rearrangement links TRBV5-1 to TRBJ2-1; D is unclear. The CDR3 has 14 amino acids. The germline V gene has CDR1 SGHRS and CDR2 YFSETQ. The V and J ends lost 3 bases and 0 bases respectively, with 7 bases between them.

This clonotype showed up just a few times. The rearrangement joins TRBV10-3 to TRBJ1-2; 7 nucleotides agree with TRBD1. Germline loops: CDR1 ENHRY, CDR2 SYGVKD. The V gene end was trimmed by 6 bases and the J gene end by 4 bases; junction bases not matched to a gene: 5. The CDR3 spans 13 residues. CDR3 coding DNA: TGTGCCATCAGCGAGGGACAGCTCTATGGCTACACCTTC. This sequence encodes CAISEGQLYGYTF.